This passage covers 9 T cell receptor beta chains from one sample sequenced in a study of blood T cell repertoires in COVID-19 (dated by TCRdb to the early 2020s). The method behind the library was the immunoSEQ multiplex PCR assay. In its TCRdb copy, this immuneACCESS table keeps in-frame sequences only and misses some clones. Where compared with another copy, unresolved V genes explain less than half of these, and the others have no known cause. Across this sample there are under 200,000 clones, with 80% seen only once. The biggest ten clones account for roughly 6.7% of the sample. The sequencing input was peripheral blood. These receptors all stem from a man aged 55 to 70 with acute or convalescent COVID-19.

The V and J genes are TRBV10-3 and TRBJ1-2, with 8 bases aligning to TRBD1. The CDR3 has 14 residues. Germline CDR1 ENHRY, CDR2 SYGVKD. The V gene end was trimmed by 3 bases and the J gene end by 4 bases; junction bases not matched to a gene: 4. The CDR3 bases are TGTGCCATCAGTGAAAACGACAGGGGCTATGGCTACACCTTC. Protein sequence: CAISENDRGYGYTF.

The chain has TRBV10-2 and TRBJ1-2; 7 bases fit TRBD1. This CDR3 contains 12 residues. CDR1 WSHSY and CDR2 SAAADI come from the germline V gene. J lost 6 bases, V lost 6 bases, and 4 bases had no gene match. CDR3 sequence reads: CASRAGTDGYTF. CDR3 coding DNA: TGCGCCAGCAGGGCGGGGACAGATGGCTACACCTTC.

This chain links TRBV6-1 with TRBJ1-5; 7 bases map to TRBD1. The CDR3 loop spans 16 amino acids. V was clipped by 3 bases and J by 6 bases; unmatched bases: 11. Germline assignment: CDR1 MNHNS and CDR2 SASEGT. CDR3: CASSDTPSTGFQPQHF. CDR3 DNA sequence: TGTGCCAGCAGTGATACCCCTTCGACAGGGTTTCAGCCCCAGCATTTT.

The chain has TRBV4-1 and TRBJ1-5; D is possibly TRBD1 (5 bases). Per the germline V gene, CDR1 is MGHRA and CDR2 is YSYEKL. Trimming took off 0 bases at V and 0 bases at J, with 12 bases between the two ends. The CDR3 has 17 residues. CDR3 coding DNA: TGCGCCAGCAGCCAAGACACTGACAGTTATAGCAATCAGCCCCAGCATTTT. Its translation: CASSQDTDSYSNQPQHF.

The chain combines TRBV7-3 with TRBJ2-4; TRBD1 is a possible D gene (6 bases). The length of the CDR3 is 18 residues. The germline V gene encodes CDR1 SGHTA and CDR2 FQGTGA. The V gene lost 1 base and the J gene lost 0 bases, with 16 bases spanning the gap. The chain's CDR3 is CASSLRYRVPLAKNIQYF. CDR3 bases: TGTGCCAGCAGCTTAAGGTACAGGGTACCTCTAGCCAAAAACATTCAGTACTTC.

Here the CDR3 reads CATRTGDTEAFF. CDR3 sequence (DNA): TGTGCCACTAGGACAGGGGACACTGAAGCTTTCTTT. This chain links TRBV10-3 with TRBJ1-1; TRBD1 aligns across 9 bases. The CDR3 covers 12 residues. Germline V gene lookup returns CDR1 ENHRY and CDR2 SYGVKD. V dropped 10 bases and J dropped 3; count of bases not matched to a gene: 3.

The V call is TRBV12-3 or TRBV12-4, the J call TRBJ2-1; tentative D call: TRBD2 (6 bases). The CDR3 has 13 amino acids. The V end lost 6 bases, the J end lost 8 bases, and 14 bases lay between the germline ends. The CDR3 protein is CASSSGLMDEQFF. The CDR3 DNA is TGTGCCAGCAGCTCTGGACTAATGGATGAGCAGTTCTTC.

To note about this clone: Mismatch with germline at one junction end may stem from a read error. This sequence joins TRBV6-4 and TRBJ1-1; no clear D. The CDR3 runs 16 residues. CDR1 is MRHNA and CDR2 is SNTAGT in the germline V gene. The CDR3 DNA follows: TGTGCCAGCATTCCTCGGTCGGGTAGATGGAACCCTGAAGCTTTCTTT. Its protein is CASIPRSGRWNPEAFF.

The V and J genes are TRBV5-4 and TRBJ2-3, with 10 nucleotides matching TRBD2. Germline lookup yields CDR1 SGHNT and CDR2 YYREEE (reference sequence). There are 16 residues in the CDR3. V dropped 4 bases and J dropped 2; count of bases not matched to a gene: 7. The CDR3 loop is CASSIYLAGVTDTQYF. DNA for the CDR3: TGTGCCAGCAGCATCTACCTAGCGGGAGTCACAGATACGCAGTATTTT.